Presented here are 6 T cell receptor beta chains from one specimen sequenced in a study of monozygotic twins with cystic fibrosis. The repertoire was sequenced with immunoSEQ multiplex PCR; TCRdb's copy has only in-frame clones and lacks some. The sample lists about 14,000 clones; approximately 95% were seen once. The sample was blood. These receptors originate from a girl under 10 years old with cystic fibrosis.

The chain joins TRBV6-1 to TRBJ1-2, with 7 bases aligning to TRBD1. Germline CDR1 reads MNHNS; CDR2 reads SASEGT. This CDR3 has 15 amino acids. V dropped 7 bases and J dropped 1; count of bases not matched to a gene: 9. CDR3 DNA: TGTGCCAGCAACGAGGACAGGACTTATAACTATGGCTACACCTTC. Translation: CASNEDRTYNYGYTF.

CDR3 DNA sequence: TGTGCCAGCTCCCCCTTGGGGACGAACACTGAAGCTTTCTTT. Its protein is CASSPLGTNTEAFF. V gene TRBV18 combines with J gene TRBJ1-1; D possibly corresponds to TRBD1 (5 bases). Germline V CDR1 and CDR2: KGHSH, LQKENI. The CDR3 length is 14 residues. V lost 6 bases and J lost 1, with 12 bases in between.

This clone was found once. The chain employs TRBV27 and TRBJ2-1; TRBD1 aligns across 7 bases. The CDR3 runs 13 residues. Per the germline V gene, CDR1 is MNHEY and CDR2 is SMNVEV (reference sequence). J lost 10 bases, V lost 4 bases, and 7 bases had no gene match. For the CDR3, the DNA is TGTGCCAGCAGTTCCCAAGGGGGCAGGGAGCAGTTCTTC. It codes for CASSSQGGREQFF.

DNA for the CDR3: TGTGCCAGCAGTCCCGTTGGGGGCGACACTGAAGCTTTCTTT. Its protein product is CASSPVGGDTEAFF. The rearrangement uses TRBV27 and TRBJ1-1, with D possibly matching TRBD1 (6 bases). V was cut by 5 bases and J by 3 bases, with 13 bases left in between. Germline V gene sequence: CDR1 MNHEY, CDR2 SMNVEV (reference sequence). The CDR3 contains 14 residues.

The chain carries TRBV7-9 and TRBJ2-1; perhaps TRBD2 as D (6 bases). This CDR3 comprises 15 residues. Deletions cut 5 bases from V and 2 bases from J, with 13 bases between. Germline lookup yields CDR1 SEHNR and CDR2 FQNEAQ (reference sequence). The CDR3 loop reads CASSTPAGTYNEQFF. The CDR3 DNA follows: TGTGCCAGCAGCACCCCGGCGGGAACCTACAATGAGCAGTTCTTC.

The CDR3 reads CASRVGNTEAFF. The CDR3 DNA follows: TGTGCCAGCCGGGTAGGGAACACTGAAGCTTTCTTT. The rearrangement uses TRBV27 and TRBJ1-1; D remains ambiguous. Deletions cut 8 bases from V and 1 base from J, with 8 bases between. The germline V gene has CDR1 MNHEY and CDR2 SMNVEV (reference sequence). The CDR3 has 12 residues.